Presented here are 21 T cell receptor beta chains from one specimen sequenced in a study of blood T cell repertoires in COVID-19. The data were produced by immunoSEQ multiplex PCR, yet TCRdb's version contains in-frame clones alone and is incomplete. This sample has fewer than 200,000 clones; nearly 80% occur once, and the top ten carry approximately 26%. Sequenced sample: peripheral blood. The source of these receptors is a woman aged 70-85 years with acute or convalescent COVID-19.

This sequence joins TRBV30 and TRBJ1-6, with D possibly TRBD1 on 5 matching bases. Germline CDR1 and CDR2: GTSNPN and SVGIG (reference sequence). This CDR3 has 14 amino acids. Trimming took off 3 bases at V and 14 bases at J, with 20 bases between the two ends. CDR3 coding DNA: TGTGCCTGGAGCATTTCAGGAGACAGTAAGACCCTCCACTTT. This sequence encodes CAWSISGDSKTLHF.

The gene calls are TRBV4-1 and TRBJ1-2; no clear D gene. The CDR3 contains 17 residues. Germline loops: CDR1 MGHRA, CDR2 YSYEKL. V was shortened by 0 bases and J by 4 bases, with 18 bases between the two germline ends. This CDR3 reads CASSQDAGSSLPYGYTF. As DNA, the CDR3 is TGCGCCAGCAGCCAAGACGCCGGTAGCTCTCTCCCCTATGGCTACACCTTC.

The V call is TRBV29-1, the J call TRBJ2-7; TRBD1 agrees at 11 bases. V shed 5 bases, J shed 1 base, and the junction held 13 bases outside the gene matches. Germline V gene lookup returns CDR1 SQVTM and CDR2 ANQGSEA. The CDR3 is 17 residues long. The DNA for the CDR3 is TGCAGCGTTAAGCCCGAGCCGGGACAGGGGGGTTCCTACGAGCAGTACTTC. Translating gives CSVKPEPGQGGSYEQYF.

V is TRBV18 and J is TRBJ1-5; 9 positions agree with TRBD1. The CDR3 has 14 amino acids. The V and J ends lost 5 bases and 5 bases, in that order; junction bases with no gene match: 4. CDR1 KGHSH and CDR2 LQKENI come from the germline V gene. The CDR3 loop is CASSSRTGDQPQHF. DNA for the CDR3: TGTGCCAGCTCATCAAGGACAGGGGATCAGCCCCAGCATTTT.

The rearrangement joins TRBV9 to TRBJ2-3; 8 bases align to TRBD2. The CDR3 spans 15 residues. CDR1 and CDR2 from the germline V gene are SGDLS and YYNGEE. V was clipped by 3 bases and J by 1 base; unmatched bases: 4. The CDR3 nucleotides read TGTGCCAGCAGCGCGGGAGGGATGGGCACAGATACGCAGTATTTT. Amino acid sequence: CASSAGGMGTDTQYF.

The J gene is TRBJ2-1, the V gene TRBV29-1; 9 bases agree with TRBD2. The CDR3 is made up of 17 amino acids. V trimming: 5 bases; J trimming: 2 bases; junction bases outside the gene matches: 13. Germline V gives CDR1 SQVTM, CDR2 ANQGSEA. CDR3 DNA: TGCAGCGTTTTTAAGGCGGGAGGGATCTACCCCTACAATGAGCAGTTCTTC. Its translation is CSVFKAGGIYPYNEQFF.

The V gene is TRBV10-2, the J gene TRBJ2-5, with a weak D call TRBD1 (5 bases). The V and J ends lost 5 bases and 5 bases respectively, with 18 bases between them. CDR1 and CDR2 from the germline V gene are WSHSY and SAAADI. CDR3 length: 15 residues. CDR3: CASSRDTSSGETQYF. CDR3 coding DNA: TGCGCCAGCAGTCGAGACACCTCGTCAGGGGAGACCCAGTACTTC.

This sequence joins TRBV12-3 or TRBV12-4 and TRBJ2-1; weak D call: TRBD1 (6 bases). Trimming pared 1 base from V and 14 bases from J, leaving 12 bases between. The CDR3 spans 12 residues. CDR3 coding DNA: TGTGCCAGCAGTTTAGGGCAGGGGTCTAAGTTCTTC. Translated: CASSLGQGSKFF.

The rearrangement links TRBV5-6 to TRBJ2-5; a possible D gene is TRBD1 (5 bases). Germline V gene lookup returns CDR1 SGHDT and CDR2 YYEEEE. The CDR3 sequence is 15 residues long. V dropped 7 bases and J dropped 0 bases, with 16 bases sitting between them. CDR3 sequence: CASAQGLLNQETQYF. The CDR3 region has the DNA TGTGCCAGCGCTCAGGGTCTCCTAAACCAAGAGACCCAGTACTTC.

V usage is TRBV27 and J usage is TRBJ2-7; D not resolved. The V end was cut by 5 bases, the J end by 0 bases, with 11 bases between. The germline CDR1 and CDR2 sequences are MNHEY and SMNVEV (reference sequence). This CDR3 contains 14 residues. CDR3 coding DNA: TGTGCCAGCAGTCGTCAGCGAGGCTCCTACGAGCAGTACTTC. This sequence encodes CASSRQRGSYEQYF.

The rearrangement uses TRBV4-2 and TRBJ1-4; TRBD1 might be the D (6 bases). CDR1 and CDR2 from the germline V gene are LGHNA and YNFKEQ. V gave up 2 bases and J gave up 0 bases, with 10 bases separating them. This CDR3 contains 16 residues. CDR3 nucleotide sequence: TGTGCCAGCAGCCAACCGGGGACATCAACTAATGAAAAACTGTTTTTT. The encoded protein is CASSQPGTSTNEKLFF.

This sequence joins TRBV6-1 and TRBJ1-4; 9 nucleotides align to TRBD1. With 11 bases clipped from V and 7 bases from J, the junction kept 8 bases outside the gene matches. CDR1 is MNHNS and CDR2 is SASEGT in the germline V gene. The CDR3 is 13 residues long. CDR3 in amino acids: CAGRTGELEKLFF. CDR3 coding DNA: TGTGCCGGACGGACAGGGGAACTTGAAAAACTGTTTTTT.

CDR3 residues: CASSIRTGYVTDTQYF. The CDR3 coding sequence is TGTGCCAGTAGTATCCGGACAGGGTATGTCACAGATACGCAGTATTTT. V gene TRBV19 combines with J gene TRBJ2-3, with 8 positions matching TRBD1. This CDR3 contains 16 residues. Germline V CDR1 and CDR2: LNHDA, SQIVND (reference sequence). V lost 3 bases, J lost 2 bases, and 7 bases stayed unmatched.

This sequence joins TRBV9 and TRBJ1-5, with 7 bases identical to TRBD1. CDR3 length equals 12 residues. Germline V gene sequence: CDR1 SGDLS, CDR2 YYNGEE. J was trimmed by 8 bases and V by 4 bases; bases with no gene match: 3. DNA of the CDR3: TGTGCCAGCAGCTCCGGACAGGAGCCCCAGCATTTT. This sequence encodes CASSSGQEPQHF.

The chain couples TRBV19 to TRBJ1-4; D possibly corresponds to TRBD1 (5 bases). CDR1 is LNHDA and CDR2 is SQIVND in the germline V gene (reference sequence). CDR3 length: 14 residues. Trimming pared 3 bases from V and 7 bases from J, leaving 12 bases between. In DNA form, the CDR3 reads TGTGCCAGTAGTATGGGAGGGGATGGTGAAAAACTGTTTTTT. Residues: CASSMGGDGEKLFF.

The V gene is TRBV18, the J gene TRBJ2-1, with TRBD1 matching 9 bases. The V gene's germline CDR1 is KGHSH and CDR2 LQKENI. The V gene end was trimmed by 2 bases and the J gene end by 5 bases; junction bases not matched to a gene: 4. This CDR3 has 15 residues. The CDR3 loop is CASSPGTGYNNEQFF. The CDR3 DNA follows: TGTGCCAGCTCACCAGGGACAGGGTACAACAATGAGCAGTTCTTC.

The chain uses TRBV7-9 and TRBJ1-1; D is undetermined. CDR3 size: 15 residues. The germline gives CDR1 SEHNR, CDR2 FQNEAQ (reference sequence). Trimming stripped 6 bases from V and 0 bases from J, with 14 bases between. The CDR3 loop is CASSPLTSLNTEAFF. The CDR3 DNA reads as TGTGCCAGCAGTCCACTGACAAGCCTGAACACTGAAGCTTTCTTT.

This CDR3 is CASSSTGTSGGTQYF. The DNA of the CDR3 is TGTGCCAGCAGTTCCACCGGGACTAGCGGGGGGACCCAGTACTTC. This chain uses TRBV6-5 with TRBJ2-5; TRBD2 agrees at 14 bases. The length of the CDR3 is 15 residues. From germline, CDR1 is MNHEY and CDR2 SVGAGI. V trimming: 4 bases; J trimming: 7 bases; junction bases outside the gene matches: 5.

This clone was detected only once. This chain connects TRBV7-3 to TRBJ2-1; possible D gene TRBD2, 6 bases. CDR1 SGHTA and CDR2 FQGTGA come from the germline V gene. This CDR3 is 17 amino acids long. Trimming removed 0 bases at V and 8 bases at J, with 20 bases between. This CDR3 reads CASSLTNRRGTAYEQFF. CDR3 nucleotides: TGTGCCAGCAGCTTAACGAACCGTCGCGGGACCGCTTATGAGCAGTTCTTC.

This chain joins TRBV3-1 (or the pseudogene TRBV3-2) and TRBJ2-2; no definite D call. Germline V CDR1 and CDR2: LGHDT, YNNKEL (reference sequence). Trimming left V 4 bases short and J 6 bases short, with 12 bases between. The CDR3 extends over 14 amino acids. As DNA, the CDR3 is TGTGCCAGCAGCCCCTACAGCTGGTCCGGGGAGCTGTTTTTT. Residues: CASSPYSWSGELFF.

This clone was seen once. The rearrangement links TRBV6-2 or TRBV6-3 to TRBJ2-2, with TRBD2 matching 11 bases. Germline V gene lookup returns CDR1 MNHEY and CDR2 SVGEGT. J was trimmed by 5 bases and V by 3 bases; bases with no gene match: 8. This CDR3 region has 17 residues. This chain's CDR3 is CASSYTSGRPQTGELFF. The CDR3 nucleotides read TGTGCCAGCAGTTATACTAGCGGGAGACCTCAGACCGGGGAGCTGTTTTTT.